This T cell receptor beta chain was identified in a study of T cell responses to AZD1222 COVID-19 vaccine. Study in general: Pooling was applied to second doses at about 4 or about 12 weeks. Regarding the study as a whole: AZD1222 recipients seropositive at baseline numbered only five to seven. With two AZD1222 doses given, Spike-specific TCR breadth and depth both rose.

J lost 5 bases, V lost 0 bases, and 6 bases had no gene match. The CDR3 consists of 15 residues. Germline lookup yields CDR1 SGHRS and CDR2 YFSETQ. The table came from immunoSEQ multiplex PCR; TCRdb's copy has only in-frame clones and leaves some out. Here the sample spans 110,000 to 150,000 clones, 80% to 95% being singletons. In the case of this clone: The antigen is not known.

The sample was peripheral blood, taken on day 0 of AZD1222 vaccination. The clonotype comes from an adult in good health. The chain combines TRBV5-1 with TRBJ2-5, with 8 bases identical to TRBD1. CDR3 bases: TGCGCCAGCAGCTTGGGATCAGGGGGCTCGGAGACCCAGTACTTC. This encodes CASSLGSGGSETQYF.